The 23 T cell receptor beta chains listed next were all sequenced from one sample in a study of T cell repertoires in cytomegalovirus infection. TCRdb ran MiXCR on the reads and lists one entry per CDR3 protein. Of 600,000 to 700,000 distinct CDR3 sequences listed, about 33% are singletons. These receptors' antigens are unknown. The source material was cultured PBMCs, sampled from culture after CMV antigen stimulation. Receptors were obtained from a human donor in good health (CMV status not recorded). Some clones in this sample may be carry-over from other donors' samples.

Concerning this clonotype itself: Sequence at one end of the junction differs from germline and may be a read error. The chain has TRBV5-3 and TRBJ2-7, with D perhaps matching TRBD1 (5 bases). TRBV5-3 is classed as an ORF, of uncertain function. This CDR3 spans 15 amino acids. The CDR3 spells CASSFGRQGAHEQYF. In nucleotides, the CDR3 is TGTGCCAGCAGCTTTGGCCGGCAGGGCGCCCACGAGCAGTACTTC.

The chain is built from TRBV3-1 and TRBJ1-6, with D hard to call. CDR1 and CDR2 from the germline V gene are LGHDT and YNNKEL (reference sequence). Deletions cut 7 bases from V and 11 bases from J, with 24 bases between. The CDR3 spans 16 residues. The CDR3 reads CASTPGGPYYGAPLHF. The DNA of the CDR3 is TGTGCCAGCACCCCGGGAGGCCCTTATTATGGGGCACCCCTCCACTTT.

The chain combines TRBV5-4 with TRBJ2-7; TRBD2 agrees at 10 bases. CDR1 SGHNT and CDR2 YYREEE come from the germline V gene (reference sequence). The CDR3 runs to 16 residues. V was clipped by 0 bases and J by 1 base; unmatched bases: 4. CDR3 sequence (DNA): TGTGCCAGCAGCTTGGAGGCTAGCGGGAGATCCTACGAGCAGTACTTC. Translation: CASSLEASGRSYEQYF.

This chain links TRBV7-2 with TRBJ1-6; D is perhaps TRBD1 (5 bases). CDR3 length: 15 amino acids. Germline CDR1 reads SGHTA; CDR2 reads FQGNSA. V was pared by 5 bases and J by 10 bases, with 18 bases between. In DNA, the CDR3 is TGTGCCAGCAGCCGCGGGACGGAACTTGGGTCACCCCTCCACTTT. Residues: CASSRGTELGSPLHF.

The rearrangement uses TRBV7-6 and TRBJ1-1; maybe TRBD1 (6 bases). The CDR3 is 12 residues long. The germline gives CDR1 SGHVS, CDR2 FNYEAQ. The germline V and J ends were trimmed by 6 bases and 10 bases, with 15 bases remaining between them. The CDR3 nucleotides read TGTGCCAGCAGGCCCGGGACATTTGGAGCTTTCTTT. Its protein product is CASRPGTFGAFF.

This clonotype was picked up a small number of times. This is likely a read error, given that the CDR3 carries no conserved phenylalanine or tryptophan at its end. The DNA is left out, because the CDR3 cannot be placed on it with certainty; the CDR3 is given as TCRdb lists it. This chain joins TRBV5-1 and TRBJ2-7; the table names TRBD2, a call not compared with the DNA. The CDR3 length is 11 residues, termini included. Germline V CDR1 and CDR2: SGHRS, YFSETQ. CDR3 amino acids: CASTMCLCGRG.

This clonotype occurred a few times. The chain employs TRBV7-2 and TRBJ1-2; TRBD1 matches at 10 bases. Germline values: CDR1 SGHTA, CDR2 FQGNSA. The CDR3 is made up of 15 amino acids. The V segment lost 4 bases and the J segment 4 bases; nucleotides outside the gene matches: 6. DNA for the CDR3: TGTGCCAGCAGCTCCAGACAGGGGGCAGGCTATGGCTACACCTTC. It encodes CASSSRQGAGYGYTF. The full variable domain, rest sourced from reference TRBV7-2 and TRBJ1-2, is GAGVSQSPSNKVTEKGKDVELRCDPISGHTALYWYRQSLGQGLEFLIYFQGNSAPDKSGLPSDRFSAERTGGSVSTLTIQRTQQEDSAVYLCASSSRQGAGYGYTFGSGTRLTVV.

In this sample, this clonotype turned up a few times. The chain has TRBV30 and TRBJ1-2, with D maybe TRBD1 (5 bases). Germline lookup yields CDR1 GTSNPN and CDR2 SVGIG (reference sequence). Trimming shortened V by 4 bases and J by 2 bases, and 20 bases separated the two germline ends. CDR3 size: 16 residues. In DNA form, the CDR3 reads TGTGCCTGGACTTCATATTTTCGGGACCCCAACTATGGCTACACCTTC. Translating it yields CAWTSYFRDPNYGYTF. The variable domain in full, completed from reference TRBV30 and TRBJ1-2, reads SQTIHQWPATLVQPVGSPLSLECTVEGTSNPNLYWYRQAAGRGLQLLFYSVGIGQISSEVPQNLSASRPQDRQFILSSKKLLLSDSGFYLCAWTSYFRDPNYGYTFGSGTRLTVV.

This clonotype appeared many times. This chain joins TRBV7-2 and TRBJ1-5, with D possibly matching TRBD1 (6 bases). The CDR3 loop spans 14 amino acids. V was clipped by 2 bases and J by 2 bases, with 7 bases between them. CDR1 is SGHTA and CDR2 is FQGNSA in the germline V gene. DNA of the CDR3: TGTGCCAGCAGCTTATACAGGGGCAATCAGCCCCAGCATTTT. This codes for CASSLYRGNQPQHF.

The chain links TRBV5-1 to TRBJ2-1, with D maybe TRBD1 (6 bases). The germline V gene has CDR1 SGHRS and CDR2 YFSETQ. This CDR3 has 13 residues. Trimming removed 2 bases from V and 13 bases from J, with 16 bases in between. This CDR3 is CASSFPGEFDQFF. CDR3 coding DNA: TGCGCCAGCAGCTTTCCAGGGGAATTTGACCAGTTCTTC.

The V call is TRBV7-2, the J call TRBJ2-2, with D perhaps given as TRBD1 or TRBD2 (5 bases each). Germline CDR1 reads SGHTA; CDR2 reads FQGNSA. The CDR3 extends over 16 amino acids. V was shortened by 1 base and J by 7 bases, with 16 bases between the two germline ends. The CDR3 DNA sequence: TGTGCCAGCAGCTTAGGGGGGTTGGCCGCCGGCGGGGAGCTGTTTTTT. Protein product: CASSLGGLAAGGELFF.

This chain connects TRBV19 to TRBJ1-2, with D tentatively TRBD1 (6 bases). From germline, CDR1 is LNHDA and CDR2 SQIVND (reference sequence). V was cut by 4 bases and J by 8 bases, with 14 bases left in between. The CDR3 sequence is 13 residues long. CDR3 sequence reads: CASSRPYREGYTF. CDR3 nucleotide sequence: TGTGCCAGTAGTAGGCCTTACAGGGAAGGCTACACCTTC.

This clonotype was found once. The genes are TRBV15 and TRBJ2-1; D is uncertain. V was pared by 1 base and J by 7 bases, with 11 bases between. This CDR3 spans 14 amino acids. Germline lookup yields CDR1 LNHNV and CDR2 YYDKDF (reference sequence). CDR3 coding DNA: TGTGCCACCAGCAGAGTAGACTCTTGGAATGAGCAGTTCTTC. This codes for CATSRVDSWNEQFF.

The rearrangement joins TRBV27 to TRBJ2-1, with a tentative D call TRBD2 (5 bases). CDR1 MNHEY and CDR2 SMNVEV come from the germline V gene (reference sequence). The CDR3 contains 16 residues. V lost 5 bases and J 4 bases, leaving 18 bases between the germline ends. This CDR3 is CASSQNGLSFYNEQFF. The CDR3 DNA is TGTGCCAGCAGTCAAAACGGACTCTCTTTTTACAATGAGCAGTTCTTC.

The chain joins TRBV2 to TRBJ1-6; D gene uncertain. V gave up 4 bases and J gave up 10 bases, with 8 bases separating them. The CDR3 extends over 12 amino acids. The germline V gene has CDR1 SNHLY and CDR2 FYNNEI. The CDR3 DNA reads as TGTGCCAGCAGTGGAGGCCGGTCACCCCTCCACTTT. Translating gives CASSGGRSPLHF.

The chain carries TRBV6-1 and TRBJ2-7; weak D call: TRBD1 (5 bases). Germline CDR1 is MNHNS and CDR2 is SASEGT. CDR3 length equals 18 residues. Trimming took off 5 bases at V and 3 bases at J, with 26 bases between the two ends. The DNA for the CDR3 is TGTGCCAGCAGTACGGGCGATCCACGGTCCGCAGGGCGCTACGAGCAGTACTTC. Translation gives CASSTGDPRSAGRYEQYF.

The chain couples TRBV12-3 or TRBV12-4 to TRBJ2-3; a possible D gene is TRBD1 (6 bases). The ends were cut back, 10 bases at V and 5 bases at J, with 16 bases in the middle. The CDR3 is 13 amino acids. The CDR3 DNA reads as TGTGCCACCGCGCGACAGGTTAGAGATACGCAGTATTTT. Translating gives CATARQVRDTQYF.

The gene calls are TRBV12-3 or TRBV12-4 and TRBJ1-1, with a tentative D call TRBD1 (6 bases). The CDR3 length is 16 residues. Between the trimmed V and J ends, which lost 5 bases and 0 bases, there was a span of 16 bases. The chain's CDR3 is CASSPPYTGLNTEAFF. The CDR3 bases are TGTGCCAGCAGTCCACCTTACACAGGGCTGAACACTGAAGCTTTCTTT.

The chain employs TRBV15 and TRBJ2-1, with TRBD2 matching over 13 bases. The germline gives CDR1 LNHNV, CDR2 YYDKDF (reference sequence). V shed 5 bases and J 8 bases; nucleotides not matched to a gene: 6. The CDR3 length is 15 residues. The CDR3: CATSDRTSGSYEQFF. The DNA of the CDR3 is TGTGCCACCAGCGACCGGACTAGCGGGAGCTATGAGCAGTTCTTC.

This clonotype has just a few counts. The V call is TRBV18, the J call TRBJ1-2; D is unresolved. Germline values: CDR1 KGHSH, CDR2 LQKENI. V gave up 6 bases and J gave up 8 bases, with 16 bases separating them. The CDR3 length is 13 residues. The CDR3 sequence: CASSAADLLGYTF. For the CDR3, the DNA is TGTGCCAGCTCCGCAGCGGATCTTCTGGGCTACACCTTC. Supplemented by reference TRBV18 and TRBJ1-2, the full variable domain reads NAGVMQNPRHLVRRRGQEARLRCSPMKGHSHVYWYRQLPEEGLKFMVYLQKENIIDESGMPKERFSAEFPKEGPSILRIQQVVRGDSAAYFCASSAADLLGYTFGSGTRLTVV.

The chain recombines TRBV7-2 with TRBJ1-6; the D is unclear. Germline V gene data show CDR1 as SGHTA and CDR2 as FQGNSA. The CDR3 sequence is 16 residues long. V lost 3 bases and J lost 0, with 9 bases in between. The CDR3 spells CASSFQPTSYNSPLHF. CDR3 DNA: TGTGCCAGCAGCTTTCAGCCGACCTCCTATAATTCACCCCTCCACTTT.

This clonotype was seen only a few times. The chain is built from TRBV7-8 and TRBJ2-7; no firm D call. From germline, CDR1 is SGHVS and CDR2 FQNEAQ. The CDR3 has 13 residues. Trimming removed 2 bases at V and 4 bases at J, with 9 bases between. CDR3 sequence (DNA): TGTGCCAGCAGCTTAAACGACCGATACGAGCAGTACTTC. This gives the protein CASSLNDRYEQYF.

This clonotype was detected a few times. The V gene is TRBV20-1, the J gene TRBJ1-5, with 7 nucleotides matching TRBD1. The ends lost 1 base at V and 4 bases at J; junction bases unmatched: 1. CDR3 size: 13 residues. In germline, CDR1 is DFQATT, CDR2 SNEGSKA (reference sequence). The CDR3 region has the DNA TGCAGTGCTAGAGGGGACAGTAATCAGCCCCAGCATTTT. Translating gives CSARGDSNQPQHF.